This paragraph reports one T cell receptor (beta chain). Antigen unknown. This entry comes from a study of T cells in Graves' hyperthyroidism and ophthalmopathy. Across the whole study: Sampling of peripheral blood happened at initial diagnosis, prior to any treatment.

Amplified TCR beta CDR3 regions derived from RNA transcripts. The HTBI primer set served for first-round RT-PCR of the TCR CDR3. TCRdb redid the calling of the multiplex PCR reads with MiXCR, one entry per CDR3 protein. The sample carries over 300,000 distinct CDR3 sequences, over 11% recorded once. Study findings and constraints: Most thyroid clonotypes that were expanded above 0.001 also turned up in blood.

The hyperthyroidism patients had all been newly diagnosed, and their disease duration was under 2 months. Their ages ranged from 18 to 65 years. Roughly 10 ml of fresh peripheral blood supplied the PBMCs. The germline V and J ends were trimmed by 3 bases and 6 bases, with 12 bases remaining between them. CDR3 length: 13 residues. V and J are TRBV12-3 or TRBV12-4 and TRBJ2-7, with D possibly matching TRBD2 (5 bases). The sequence was obtained from a woman between 55 and 75 years old with Graves' hyperthyroidism. The specimen sequenced was blood. The CDR3 loop is CASSFGEQLEQYF. In DNA, the CDR3 is TGTGCCAGCAGTTTCGGGGAGCAGCTCGAGCAGTACTTC.